Given below is one TCR beta chain in context. This clone's antigen is unknown. The sample holds no much larger clone one base away, and base qualities are not on file. The CDR3 regions of human TCRbeta chains were subjected to immunosequencing. In the source study's methods: TCRs in the repertoires were compared against a reference library of SARS-CoV-2-specific TCRs that had been generated with the MIRA antigen-specificity platform. Breadth was defined as the fraction of unique TCRs that were SARS-CoV-2-associated, and depth was defined as the fraction of total T cells that were SARS-CoV-2-associated. Using the MIRA data, every spike-specific TCR was mapped to the spike region that the TCR reacted to and assigned to either a CD4 or a CD8 class. Log10-transformed breadth and depth values were compared by one-way ANOVA with Sidak's multiple comparisons tests. This immuneACCESS table, as held by TCRdb, lists in-frame sequences with V and J called but not all clones. Of the missing ones, under half trace to an unresolved V gene in checked studies; the others have no known cause. V, J and clone size were drawn from that table, and D and trimming were deduced from the DNA. For this sample the table gives under 150,000 clones, of which about 87% were detected only once. The biggest ten clones account for approximately 8.4% of the sample.

The CDR3 has 14 amino acids, counting the end cysteine and phenylalanine. Only CDR3 DNA is held: 42 bases, read in frame from base 1. Germline trimming: 4 bases from V, 2 bases from J; junction bases outside gene matches: 5. The germline V gene sets CDR1 to SGHDT and CDR2 to YYEEEE. These data originate in a study of T cell responses to AZD1222 COVID-19 vaccine listed by TCRdb under 2021. Concerning the study at large: Because spike-specific TCR depth and breadth did not differ between the two schedules, AZD1222 recipients who got a second dose at roughly 4 weeks were pooled with those who got a second dose at roughly 12 weeks. TCR sequencing covered 230 or so trial participants: around 210 given two doses of AZD1222 and about 26 given two doses of MenACWY control vaccine. Enrollment into the trials was organized by age into subgroups of 18-55, 56-69 and 70-plus years, and those subgroups contained about 150, 27 and 61 TCR-sequenced participants, respectively.

General conclusions and limits of the study: Participants were mostly white British and included more females than males, and it was suggested by the authors that clonal diversity may have been underestimated. Nearly half of unique spike-specific TCRs reportedly recognized epitopes outside regions mutated in the B.1.351 and B.1.1.7 variants. Because no samples from the day 14 peak response were available, repertoires could be characterized only after the peak T cell response. Conclusions about previously exposed vaccinees are limited because only six or seven AZD1222 recipients were SARS-CoV-2 seropositive at baseline. Spike-specific TCR breadth and depth rose significantly after two AZD1222 doses compared with day 0 and with MenACWY recipients. The vaccine-associated CD4 TCRs covered the entire spike protein, and the dominant responses fell in regions 160-218 and 743-854. The 56-69-year group was small, and its depth increase did not reach significance, likely because of low power.

Taken with the paper, the label for time point translates to: baseline before first vaccination. Vaccinee samples were obtained from the UK trials COV001 and COV002, which included a single-blind randomized controlled phase 2/3 trial of AZD1222 (ChAdOx1 nCoV-19) in healthy adults. For TCRbeta chain sequencing, PBMC samples from trial participants were taken at day 0 and at day 28 after the second dose. The material was peripheral blood, obtained on day 0 of AZD1222 vaccination. The chain uses TRBV5-6 and TRBJ1-1; TRBD1 lines up with 7 middle nucleotides. The sequence came from an adult in good health. Here the CDR3 is given as CASSLGTVNTEAFF. The DNA reads TGTGCCAGCAGCCTAGGGACAGTTAACACTGAAGCTTTCTTT.